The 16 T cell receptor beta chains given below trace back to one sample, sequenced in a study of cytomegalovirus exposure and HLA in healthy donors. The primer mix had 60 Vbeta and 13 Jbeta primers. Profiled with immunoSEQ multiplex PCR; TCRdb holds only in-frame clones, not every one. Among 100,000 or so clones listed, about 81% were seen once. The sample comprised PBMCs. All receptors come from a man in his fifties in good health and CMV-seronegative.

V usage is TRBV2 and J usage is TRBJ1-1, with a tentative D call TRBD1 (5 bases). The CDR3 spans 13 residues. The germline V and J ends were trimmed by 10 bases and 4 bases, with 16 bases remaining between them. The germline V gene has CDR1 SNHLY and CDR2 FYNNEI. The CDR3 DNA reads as TGTGCCACCGCATTAACAGGATTCACTGAAGCTTTCTTT. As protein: CATALTGFTEAFF.

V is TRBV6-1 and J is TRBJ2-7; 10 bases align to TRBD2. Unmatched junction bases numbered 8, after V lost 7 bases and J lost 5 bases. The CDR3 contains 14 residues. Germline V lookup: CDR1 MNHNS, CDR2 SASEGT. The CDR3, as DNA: TGTGCCAGCATTCCAGGTCTAGCGGGAGACGAGCAGTACTTC. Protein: CASIPGLAGDEQYF.

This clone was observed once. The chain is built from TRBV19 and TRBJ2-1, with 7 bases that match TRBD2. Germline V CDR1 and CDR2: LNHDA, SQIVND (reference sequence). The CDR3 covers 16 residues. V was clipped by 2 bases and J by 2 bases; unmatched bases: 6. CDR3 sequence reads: CASSIIVGGPYNEQFF. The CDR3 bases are TGTGCCAGTAGTATAATTGTGGGAGGGCCCTACAATGAGCAGTTCTTC.

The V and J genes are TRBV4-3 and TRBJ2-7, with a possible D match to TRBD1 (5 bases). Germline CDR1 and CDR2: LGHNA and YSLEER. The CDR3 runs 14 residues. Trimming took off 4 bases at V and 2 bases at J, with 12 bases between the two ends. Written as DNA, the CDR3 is TGCGCCAGCAGCCTACGGACAAAAGCCTACGAGCAGTACTTC. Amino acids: CASSLRTKAYEQYF.

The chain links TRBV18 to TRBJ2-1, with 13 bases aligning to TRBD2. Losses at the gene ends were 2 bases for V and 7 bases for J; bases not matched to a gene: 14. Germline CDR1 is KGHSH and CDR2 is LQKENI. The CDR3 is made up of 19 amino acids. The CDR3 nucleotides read TGTGCCAGCTCACCATCGGGGACTAGCGGGACCAGGAGGATGAATGAGCAGTTCTTC. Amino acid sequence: CASSPSGTSGTRRMNEQFF.

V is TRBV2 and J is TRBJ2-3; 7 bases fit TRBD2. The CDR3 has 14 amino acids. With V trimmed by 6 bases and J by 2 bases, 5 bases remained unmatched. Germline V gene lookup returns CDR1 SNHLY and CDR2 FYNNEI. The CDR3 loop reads CASSAGTITDTQYF. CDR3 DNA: TGTGCCAGCAGCGCCGGGACTATCACAGATACGCAGTATTTT.

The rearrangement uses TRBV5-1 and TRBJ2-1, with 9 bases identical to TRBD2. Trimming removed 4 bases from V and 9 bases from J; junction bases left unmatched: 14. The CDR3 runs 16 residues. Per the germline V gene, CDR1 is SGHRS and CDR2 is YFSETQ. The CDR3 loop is CASSPQGEIAGVEQFF. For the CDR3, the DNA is TGCGCCAGCAGCCCGCAGGGGGAGATAGCGGGAGTTGAGCAGTTCTTC.

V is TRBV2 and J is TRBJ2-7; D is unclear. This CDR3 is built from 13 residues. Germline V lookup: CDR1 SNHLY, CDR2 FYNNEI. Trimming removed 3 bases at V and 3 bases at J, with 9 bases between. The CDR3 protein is CASSDRGDYEQYF. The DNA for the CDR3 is TGTGCCAGCAGTGACAGAGGCGACTACGAGCAGTACTTC.

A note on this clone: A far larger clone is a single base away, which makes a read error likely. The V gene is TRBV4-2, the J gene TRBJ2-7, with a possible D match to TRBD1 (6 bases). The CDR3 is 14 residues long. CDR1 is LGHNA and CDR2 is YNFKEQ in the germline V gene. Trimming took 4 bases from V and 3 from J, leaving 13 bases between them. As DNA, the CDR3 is TGTGCCAGCAGCCCCATAGAAGGGGGCTACGAGCAGTACTTC. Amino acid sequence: CASSPIEGGYEQYF.

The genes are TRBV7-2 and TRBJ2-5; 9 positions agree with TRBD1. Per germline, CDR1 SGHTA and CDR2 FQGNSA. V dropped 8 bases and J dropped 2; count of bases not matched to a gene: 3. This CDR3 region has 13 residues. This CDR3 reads CASGQGIQETQYF. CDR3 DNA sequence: TGTGCCAGCGGACAGGGGATACAAGAGACCCAGTACTTC. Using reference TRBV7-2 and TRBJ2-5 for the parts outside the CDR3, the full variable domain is GAGVSQSPSNKVTEKGKDVELRCDPISGHTALYWYRQSLGQGLEFLIYFQGNSAPDKSGLPSDRFSAERTGGSVSTLTIQRTQQEDSAVYLCASGQGIQETQYFGPGTRLLVL.

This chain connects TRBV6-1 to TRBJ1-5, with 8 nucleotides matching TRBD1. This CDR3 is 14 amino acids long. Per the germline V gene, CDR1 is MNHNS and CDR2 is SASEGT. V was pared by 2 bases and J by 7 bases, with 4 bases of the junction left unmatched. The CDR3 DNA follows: TGTGCCAGCAGTGAAATTGGGACAGGACAGCCCCAGCATTTT. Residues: CASSEIGTGQPQHF.

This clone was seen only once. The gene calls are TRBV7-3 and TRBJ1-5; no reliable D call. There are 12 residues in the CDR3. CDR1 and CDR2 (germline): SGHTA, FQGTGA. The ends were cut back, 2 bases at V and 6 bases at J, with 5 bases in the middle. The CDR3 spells CASSLSSQPQHF. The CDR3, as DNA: TGTGCCAGCAGCTTATCATCTCAGCCCCAGCATTTT.

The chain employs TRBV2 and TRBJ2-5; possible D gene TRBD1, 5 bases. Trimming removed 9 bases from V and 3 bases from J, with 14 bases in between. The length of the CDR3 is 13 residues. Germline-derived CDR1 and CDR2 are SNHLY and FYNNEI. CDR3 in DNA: TGTGCCAGAAAACCAGGGTGGGAAGAGACCCAGTACTTC. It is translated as CARKPGWEETQYF.

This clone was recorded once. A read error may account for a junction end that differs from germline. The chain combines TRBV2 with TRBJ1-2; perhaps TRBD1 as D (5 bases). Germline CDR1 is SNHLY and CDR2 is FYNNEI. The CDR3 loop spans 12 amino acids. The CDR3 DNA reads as TGTGCCAGCAGTGATGAAGGGGCGGCCGATTCCTTC. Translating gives CASSDEGAADSF.

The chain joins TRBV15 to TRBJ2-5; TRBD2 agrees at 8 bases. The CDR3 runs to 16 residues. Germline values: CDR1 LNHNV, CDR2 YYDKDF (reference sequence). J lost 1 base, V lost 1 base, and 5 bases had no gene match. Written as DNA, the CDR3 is TGTGCCACCAGCAGAGGCTTTAGCGGGACCCAAGAGACCCAGTACTTC. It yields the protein CATSRGFSGTQETQYF.

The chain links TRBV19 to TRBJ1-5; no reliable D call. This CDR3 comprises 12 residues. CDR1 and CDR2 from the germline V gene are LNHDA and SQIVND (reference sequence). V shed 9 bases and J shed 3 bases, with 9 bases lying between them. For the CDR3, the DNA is TGTGCCAGCCGACTCCTCAATCAGCCCCAGCATTTT. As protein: CASRLLNQPQHF.